A single sample is the source of the 20 T cell receptor beta chains below, sequenced in a study of blood T cell repertoires in COVID-19. Clones were read by immunoSEQ multiplex PCR, and TCRdb kept only the in-frame ones, dropping some. The table has a few hundred thousand clones, 70% to 90% seen once. The sequenced sample was PBMCs or T cells enriched from blood (not recorded which). These TCRs come from a man aged 35 to 55 who had recovered from COVID-19.

CDR3 coding DNA: TGTGCCAGTAGTATATTAAGGGGCTACAATGAGCAGTTCTTC. Protein sequence: CASSILRGYNEQFF. The V and J genes are TRBV19 and TRBJ2-1, with a possible D match to TRBD1 (5 bases). This CDR3 has 14 amino acids. The germline gives CDR1 LNHDA, CDR2 SQIVND (reference sequence). The V end lost 2 bases, the J end lost 3 bases, and 8 bases lay between the germline ends.

The chain combines TRBV27 with TRBJ2-3; the D gene is possibly TRBD2 (7 bases). Trimming left V 10 bases short and J 2 bases short, with 19 bases between. CDR3 length equals 15 residues. The germline CDR1 and CDR2 sequences are MNHEY and SMNVEV (reference sequence). The chain's CDR3 is CATRGGAGATDTQYF. CDR3 DNA sequence: TGTGCCACCAGGGGCGGGGCGGGAGCCACAGATACGCAGTATTTT.

This clone was detected only a few times. The chain joins TRBV12-3 or TRBV12-4 to TRBJ1-2, with D possibly matching TRBD1 (5 bases). CDR3 length: 12 residues. Trimming removed 3 bases at V and 5 bases at J, with 7 bases between. The CDR3 spells CASSLAGYGYTF. The CDR3 DNA sequence: TGTGCCAGCAGTTTGGCAGGGTATGGCTACACCTTC.

V usage is TRBV5-1 and J usage is TRBJ2-1; D is unresolved. Germline CDR1 reads SGHRS; CDR2 reads YFSETQ. V lost 1 base, J lost 6 bases, and 17 bases lay in between. The CDR3 totals 16 residues. This CDR3 is CASSLPFDLHLNEQFF. For the CDR3, the DNA is TGCGCCAGCAGCTTGCCATTCGACTTGCACCTCAATGAGCAGTTCTTC.

The chain carries TRBV2 and TRBJ2-3; TRBD2 aligns across 11 bases. J lost 3 bases, V lost 6 bases, and 5 bases had no gene match. Germline lookup yields CDR1 SNHLY and CDR2 FYNNEI. The CDR3 contains 15 residues. CDR3 bases: TGTGCCAGCAGGCTACTAGCGGGGGTGACAGATACGCAGTATTTT. It yields the protein CASRLLAGVTDTQYF.

The chain recombines TRBV7-9 with TRBJ1-5; 7 bases match TRBD1. Germline V gene sequence: CDR1 SEHNR, CDR2 FQNEAQ (reference sequence). The J segment lost 6 bases and the V segment lost 5 bases, leaving 7 bases of the junction unmatched. The CDR3 is 14 amino acids. CDR3 DNA sequence: TGTGCCAGCAGCCTGACAGGGAGCGGTCAGCCCCAGCATTTT. It specifies CASSLTGSGQPQHF.

The V call is TRBV5-1, the J call TRBJ1-1; D is possibly TRBD1 (6 bases). Trimming pared 4 bases from V and 2 bases from J, leaving 12 bases between. This CDR3 has 14 residues. Germline V lookup: CDR1 SGHRS, CDR2 YFSETQ. CDR3 residues: CASSLSGGNTEAFF. CDR3 sequence (DNA): TGCGCCAGCAGCCTCTCGGGGGGCAACACTGAAGCTTTCTTT. Full variable domain (rest looked up from reference TRBV5-1 and TRBJ1-1): KAGVTQTPRYLIKTRGQQVTLSCSPISGHRSVSWYQQTPGQGLQFLFEYFSETQRNKGNFPGRFSGRQFSNSRSEMNVSTLELGDSALYLCASSLSGGNTEAFFGQGTRLTVV.

The rearrangement joins TRBV6-2 or TRBV6-3 to TRBJ2-7, with 7 bases that match TRBD1. This CDR3 is built from 15 residues. CDR1 MNHEY and CDR2 SVGEGT come from the germline V gene. Trimming removed 6 bases from V and 5 bases from J; junction bases left unmatched: 13. This chain's CDR3 is CASSRREGGWDEQYF. CDR3 in DNA: TGTGCCAGCAGCCGACGAGAAGGGGGCTGGGACGAGCAGTACTTC.

The chain carries TRBV6-5 and TRBJ2-3; 9 bases fit TRBD1. This CDR3 contains 14 residues. CDR1 MNHEY and CDR2 SVGAGI come from the germline V gene. J lost 6 bases, V lost 6 bases, and 7 bases had no gene match. The chain's CDR3 is CASSWTGAEDTQYF. For the CDR3, the DNA is TGTGCCAGCAGCTGGACAGGGGCGGAGGATACGCAGTATTTT.

The chain carries TRBV20-1 and TRBJ2-7; no clear D. Germline CDR1 DFQATT, CDR2 SNEGSKA (reference sequence). The CDR3 extends over 17 amino acids. V was shortened by 3 bases and J by 3 bases, with 24 bases between the two germline ends. The CDR3 nucleotides are TGCAGTGCTAGTCCTCATCCCAGGCCCCCCATTCACTACGAGCAGTACTTC. Its protein is CSASPHPRPPIHYEQYF.

This chain joins TRBV6-5 and TRBJ2-7, with D possibly matching TRBD2 (5 bases). V was trimmed by 5 bases and J by 7 bases, leaving 15 bases between them. The CDR3 consists of 13 residues. Germline CDR1 MNHEY, CDR2 SVGAGI. The CDR3 region is CASSMDGVGEQYF. The DNA for the CDR3 is TGTGCCAGCAGTATGGACGGGGTTGGTGAGCAGTACTTC.

CDR3 loop: CATPGTAQETQYF. CDR3 in DNA: TGTGCCACCCCCGGGACAGCGCAAGAGACCCAGTACTTC. This chain links TRBV27 with TRBJ2-5; 7 positions agree with TRBD1. This CDR3 spans 13 amino acids. Trimming removed 10 bases from V and 2 bases from J; junction bases left unmatched: 7. Germline CDR1 and CDR2: MNHEY and SMNVEV (reference sequence).

This chain uses TRBV7-3 with TRBJ2-3; no reliable D call. The V gene lost 5 bases and the J gene lost 5 bases, with 11 bases spanning the gap. The germline CDR1 and CDR2 sequences are SGHTA and FQGTGA. The CDR3 has 13 residues. The CDR3 spells CASSPRLRDTQYF. CDR3 DNA: TGTGCCAGCAGCCCTCGGTTGAGAGATACGCAGTATTTT.

The chain uses TRBV14 and TRBJ2-7, with 8 bases identical to TRBD1. Germline V CDR1 and CDR2: SGHDN, FVKESK. This CDR3 is 15 amino acids long. J gave up 4 bases and V 0 bases, and 5 bases lay outside the gene matches. Here the CDR3 reads CASSQEHRGRYEQYF. In DNA, the CDR3 is TGTGCCAGCAGCCAAGAGCACAGGGGGAGATACGAGCAGTACTTC. Filled out from reference TRBV14 and TRBJ2-7, the complete variable domain reads EAGVTQFPSHSVIEKGQTVTLRCDPISGHDNLYWYRRVMGKEIKFLLHFVKESKQDESGMPNNRFLAERTGGTYSTLKVQPAELEDSGVYFCASSQEHRGRYEQYFGPGTRLTVT.

CDR3 coding DNA: TGTGCCAGCAGCATCGGGCAGGGGCTCTTCACTGAAGCTTTCTTT. Its protein is CASSIGQGLFTEAFF. This chain links TRBV5-4 with TRBJ1-1; perhaps TRBD1 as D (6 bases). Trimming took off 4 bases at V and 4 bases at J, with 17 bases between the two ends. Germline loops: CDR1 SGHNT, CDR2 YYREEE (reference sequence). This CDR3 is built from 15 residues.

This clone came up a few times. The V call is TRBV7-9, the J call TRBJ2-7; a possible D gene is TRBD1 (5 bases). The CDR3 is 16 residues long. V lost 3 bases and J 1 base, leaving 16 bases between the germline ends. The germline V gene encodes CDR1 SEHNR and CDR2 FQNEAQ (reference sequence). The CDR3 DNA is TGTGCCAGCAGCTTCGGACATACCGAATATTCCTACGAGCAGTACTTC. Encoded protein: CASSFGHTEYSYEQYF.

CDR3 DNA sequence: TGTGCCACCATCCTAGCGGAGGGGACCGGGGAGCTGTTTTTT. This sequence encodes CATILAEGTGELFF. The genes are TRBV24-1 and TRBJ2-2; 7 nucleotides agree with TRBD2. The CDR3 loop spans 14 amino acids. Germline V gene data show CDR1 as KGHDR and CDR2 as SFDVKD. J gave up 5 bases and V 8 bases, and 7 bases lay outside the gene matches.

This chain joins TRBV5-6 and TRBJ1-1; no firm D call. CDR3 size: 13 residues. Germline-derived CDR1 and CDR2 are SGHDT and YYEEEE. Trimming shortened V by 0 bases and J by 8 bases, and 11 bases separated the two germline ends. The CDR3 DNA reads TGTGCCAGCAGCTTGGTTGGTGGAGAAGAAGCTTTCTTT. Its protein is CASSLVGGEEAFF.

A note on this clone: Additional DNA sequences in this sample encode the identical CDR3. This chain connects TRBV7-9 to TRBJ1-3; weak D call: TRBD1 (6 bases). The CDR3 extends over 15 amino acids. The ends were cut back, 5 bases at V and 0 bases at J, with 11 bases in the middle. In germline, CDR1 is SEHNR, CDR2 FQNEAQ (reference sequence). As DNA, the CDR3 is TGTGCCAGCAGCCTGGACAGTTACTCTGGAAACACCATATATTTT. This gives the protein CASSLDSYSGNTIYF.

The chain combines TRBV6-2 or TRBV6-3 with TRBJ2-1; 12 bases align to TRBD2. CDR3 length: 16 amino acids. V gave up 2 bases and J gave up 5 bases; unmatched junction bases: 4. Germline V gene sequence: CDR1 MNHEY, CDR2 SVGEGT. The CDR3 sequence: CASSYTRLAGDNEQFF. The DNA of the CDR3 is TGTGCCAGCAGTTACACAAGACTAGCGGGGGACAATGAGCAGTTCTTC.